The 32 T cell receptor beta chains below were found in one sample sequenced in a study of PD-L1 blockade in urothelial cancer. Time point specified: peripheral blood 6 weeks after treatment start. Method: immunoSEQ multiplex PCR; TCRdb's copy keeps in-frame clones and lacks some. Among about 45,000 clones listed, roughly nine tenths were seen once. The sample here was PBMCs, taken around atezolizumab (anti-PD-L1) treatment. The receptors originated from a man between 65 and 85 years old with urothelial cancer.

This chain connects TRBV6-5 to TRBJ1-2; D possibly corresponds to TRBD1 (6 bases). V was clipped by 5 bases and J by 3 bases, with 7 bases between them. The CDR3 extends over 12 amino acids. Germline values: CDR1 MNHEY, CDR2 SVGAGI. In nucleotides, the CDR3 is TGTGCCAGCAGTCCAGGGGACTATGGCTACACCTTC. Translation gives CASSPGDYGYTF.

The chain carries TRBV28 and TRBJ1-2, with TRBD1 matching over 7 bases. The CDR3 spans 15 residues. CDR1 is MDHEN, CDR2 SYDVKM, per germline. J lost 4 bases, V lost 5 bases, and 10 bases had no gene match. This CDR3 is CASSIPTGLAYGYTF. The CDR3 DNA follows: TGTGCCAGCAGTATCCCGACAGGGTTGGCCTATGGCTACACCTTC.

V is TRBV9 and J is TRBJ1-3, with 9 bases lining up with TRBD1. Trimming cost V 3 bases and J 3 bases; bases outside gene matches: 4. Germline assignment: CDR1 SGDLS and CDR2 YYNGEE. The CDR3 has 15 residues. CDR3 loop: CASSARTGDGNTIYF. The CDR3 DNA reads TGTGCCAGCAGCGCCCGGACAGGGGATGGAAACACCATATATTTT. Full variable domain (outside the CDR3, taken from reference TRBV9 and TRBJ1-3): DSGVTQTPKHLITATGQRVTLRCSPRSGDLSVYWYQQSLDQGLQFLIQYYNGEERAKGNILERFSAQQFPDLHSELNLSSLELGDSALYFCASSARTGDGNTIYFGEGSWLTVV.

V gene TRBV13 combines with J gene TRBJ1-3; a weak D match, TRBD1 (6 bases). The germline V gene encodes CDR1 PRHDT and CDR2 FYEKMQ (reference sequence). V was trimmed by 3 bases and J by 4 bases, leaving 13 bases between them. The CDR3 is made up of 15 amino acids. The CDR3 DNA is TGTGCCAGCAGCTTCCGGGGGGCGAAAGGAAACACCATATATTTT. Its protein is CASSFRGAKGNTIYF. Complete variable domain (other parts from reference TRBV13 and TRBJ1-3): AAGVIQSPRHLIKEKRETATLKCYPIPRHDTVYWYQQGPGQDPQFLISFYEKMQSDKGSIPDRFSAQQFSDYHSELNMSSLELGDSALYFCASSFRGAKGNTIYFGEGSWLTVV.

The chain is built from TRBV28 and TRBJ2-2, with D perhaps matching TRBD2 (5 bases). The CDR3 totals 18 residues. The ends were cut back, 0 bases at V and 0 bases at J, with 14 bases in the middle. In germline, CDR1 is MDHEN, CDR2 SYDVKM. The chain's CDR3 is CASSLWWLGSANTGELFF. CDR3 bases: TGTGCCAGCAGTTTATGGTGGCTGGGTAGCGCGAACACCGGGGAGCTGTTTTTT. The whole variable domain, remainder taken from reference TRBV28 and TRBJ2-2, is DVKVTQSSRYLVKRTGEKVFLECVQDMDHENMFWYRQDPGLGLRLIYFSYDVKMKEKGDIPEGYSVSREKKERFSLILESASTNQTSMYLCASSLWWLGSANTGELFFGEGSRLTVL.

The chain carries TRBV30 and TRBJ2-1; 9 positions agree with TRBD2. V dropped 3 bases and J dropped 0; count of bases not matched to a gene: 9. The CDR3 runs to 17 residues. In germline, CDR1 is GTSNPN, CDR2 SVGIG (reference sequence). CDR3: CAWSASRRGGSYNEQFF. CDR3 in DNA: TGTGCCTGGAGCGCCTCCCGGCGGGGGGGCTCCTACAATGAGCAGTTCTTC.

The CDR3 bases are TGTGCCAGCAGCCCGAGTGAGCGTTTCACAGATACGCAGTATTTT. Protein: CASSPSERFTDTQYF. The chain combines TRBV5-6 with TRBJ2-3; D call uncertain. Trimming pared 4 bases from V and 2 bases from J, leaving 14 bases between. From germline, CDR1 is SGHDT and CDR2 YYEEEE. The CDR3 length is 15 residues.

The table lists this clone with a few counts. V and J are TRBV28 and TRBJ2-1, with 10 bases fitting TRBD2. The CDR3 extends over 17 amino acids. Germline lookup yields CDR1 MDHEN and CDR2 SYDVKM. V was pared by 7 bases and J by 0 bases, with 9 bases of the junction left unmatched. CDR3 amino acids: CASTSGGLADSYNEQFF. DNA for the CDR3: TGTGCCAGCACCTCAGGAGGACTAGCGGACTCCTACAATGAGCAGTTCTTC.

The CDR3 DNA sequence: TGTGCCAGCAGTGCGGTAGCGGGAGGGCGGGGGAGCTCCTACAATGAGCAGTTCTTC. Its translation is CASSAVAGGRGSSYNEQFF. This chain connects TRBV6-4 to TRBJ2-1, with 11 nucleotides matching TRBD2. J lost 0 bases, V lost 4 bases, and 11 bases had no gene match. The CDR3 is 19 residues long. CDR1 is MRHNA, CDR2 SNTAGT, per germline.

The rearrangement uses TRBV10-3 and TRBJ2-3; 9 bases align to TRBD2. The CDR3 totals 14 residues. Germline-derived CDR1 and CDR2 are ENHRY and SYGVKD. V shed 8 bases and J 1 base; nucleotides not matched to a gene: 4. The chain's CDR3 is CAIGGGGGTDTQYF. Written as DNA, the CDR3 is TGTGCCATCGGCGGGGGGGGAGGCACAGATACGCAGTATTTT.

The V gene is TRBV6-1, the J gene TRBJ1-4; D remains ambiguous. Germline V gene data show CDR1 as MNHNS and CDR2 as SASEGT. The CDR3 length is 14 residues. Trimming removed 6 bases at V and 7 bases at J, with 15 bases between. The CDR3 protein is CASRKGVGSEKLFF. CDR3 nucleotides: TGTGCCAGCAGGAAGGGTGTAGGGAGTGAAAAACTGTTTTTT.

V is TRBV18 and J is TRBJ2-7; 9 positions agree with TRBD2. This CDR3 spans 15 amino acids. CDR1 KGHSH and CDR2 LQKENI come from the germline V gene. Unmatched junction bases numbered 14, after V lost 7 bases and J lost 7 bases. The DNA of the CDR3 is TGTGCCAGCTACGGTGCGGGAGGGCGCCGTGGGGAGCAGTACTTC. Its protein product is CASYGAGGRRGEQYF.

This clone was detected once. This chain joins TRBV23-1 and TRBJ2-1, with TRBD2 as a possible D gene (6 bases). TRBV23-1 is an ORF, and what it does is uncertain. This CDR3 is built from 17 residues. The V gene lost 0 bases and the J gene lost 0 bases, with 12 bases spanning the gap. The CDR3 reads CASSQSRGISSYNEQFF. CDR3 sequence (DNA): TGCGCCAGCAGTCAATCACGGGGGATTAGCTCCTACAATGAGCAGTTCTTC.

The sample holds a few counts of this clone. This sequence joins TRBV7-2 and TRBJ2-7; D is possibly TRBD1 (5 bases). The CDR3 length is 16 residues. The germline gives CDR1 SGHTA, CDR2 FQGNSA. The V and J ends lost 6 bases and 5 bases respectively, with 23 bases between them. Here the CDR3 reads CASSLSPAYRTDEQYF. CDR3 nucleotide sequence: TGTGCCAGCAGTCTCTCCCCCGCCTACAGGACCGACGAGCAGTACTTC.

The chain uses TRBV4-2 and TRBJ2-1, with 13 bases fitting TRBD2. Germline CDR1 LGHNA, CDR2 YNFKEQ. V lost 5 bases, J lost 7 bases, and 5 bases stayed unmatched. CDR3 length: 15 residues. The CDR3 nucleotides are TGTGCCAGCAGCGAGAGGGGACTAGCGGGAAATGAGCAGTTCTTC. It is translated as CASSERGLAGNEQFF.

This chain uses TRBV6-1 with TRBJ2-7; a weak D match, TRBD1 (6 bases). The ends were cut back, 5 bases at V and 2 bases at J, with 16 bases in the middle. This CDR3 is 15 amino acids long. Germline CDR1 and CDR2: MNHNS and SASEGT. CDR3 nucleotide sequence: TGTGCCAGCAGTACCAACATGGACAGCGCCTACGAGCAGTACTTC. Translation gives CASSTNMDSAYEQYF.

This sequence joins TRBV5-1 and TRBJ2-2; D possibly corresponds to TRBD2 (6 bases). The ends were cut back, 4 bases at V and 3 bases at J, with 13 bases in the middle. From germline, CDR1 is SGHRS and CDR2 YFSETQ. The CDR3 consists of 15 residues. The CDR3 spells CASSRDFPDTGELFF. CDR3 DNA sequence: TGCGCCAGCAGCAGGGACTTCCCGGACACCGGGGAGCTGTTTTTT. Full variable domain (outside the CDR3, taken from reference TRBV5-1 and TRBJ2-2): KAGVTQTPRYLIKTRGQQVTLSCSPISGHRSVSWYQQTPGQGLQFLFEYFSETQRNKGNFPGRFSGRQFSNSRSEMNVSTLELGDSALYLCASSRDFPDTGELFFGEGSRLTVL.

This chain links TRBV6-5 with TRBJ1-4, with 8 bases that match TRBD1. This CDR3 has 14 amino acids. Germline-derived CDR1 and CDR2 are MNHEY and SVGAGI. V dropped 6 bases and J dropped 6; count of bases not matched to a gene: 6. CDR3 sequence: CASRRQGQDEKLFF. For the CDR3, the DNA is TGTGCCAGCAGACGACAGGGGCAGGATGAAAAACTGTTTTTT.

The chain is built from TRBV19 and TRBJ2-5, with D tentatively TRBD1 (6 bases). Trimming cost V 3 bases and J 3 bases, with 14 bases left between them. Per the germline V gene, CDR1 is LNHDA and CDR2 is SQIVND (reference sequence). The CDR3 runs to 15 residues. The CDR3 DNA reads TGTGCCAGTAGTATCCTAGGGTCAGGGGAAGAGACCCAGTACTTC. This codes for CASSILGSGEETQYF.

About this clone: Other DNA sequences in this sample translate to the same CDR3. V and J are TRBV27 and TRBJ1-5, with D possibly TRBD1 on 5 matching bases. The CDR3 covers 17 residues. Per the germline V gene, CDR1 is MNHEY and CDR2 is SMNVEV (reference sequence). Trimming stripped 0 bases from V and 0 bases from J, with 12 bases between. The CDR3 loop reads CASSLSGGQGSNQPQHF. The CDR3 nucleotides read TGTGCCAGCAGTTTATCGGGTGGGCAGGGTAGCAATCAGCCCCAGCATTTT.

The chain combines TRBV2 with TRBJ2-2, with D possibly being TRBD2 (6 bases). Trimming shortened V by 4 bases and J by 5 bases, and 8 bases separated the two germline ends. Germline V lookup: CDR1 SNHLY, CDR2 FYNNEI. The CDR3 is made up of 13 amino acids. The CDR3 DNA sequence: TGTGCCAGCAGTGGACTAGAAACCGGGGAGCTGTTTTTT. Its translation is CASSGLETGELFF.

The genes are TRBV5-1 and TRBJ2-3, with a possible D match to TRBD1 (6 bases). The CDR3 is made up of 15 amino acids. V was trimmed by 4 bases and J by 1 base, leaving 13 bases between them. The germline V gene encodes CDR1 SGHRS and CDR2 YFSETQ. Here the CDR3 reads CASSPQGRGTDTQYF. Here the CDR3 DNA reads TGCGCCAGCAGCCCCCAGGGGCGGGGCACAGATACGCAGTATTTT.

This sequence joins TRBV6-6 and TRBJ2-1; 14 positions match TRBD2. This CDR3 region has 16 residues. The V gene end was trimmed by 5 bases and the J gene end by 5 bases; junction bases not matched to a gene: 5. From germline, CDR1 is MNHNY and CDR2 SVGAGI (reference sequence). The CDR3 region is CASSVPGLAGDNEQFF. In nucleotides, the CDR3 is TGTGCCAGCAGTGTCCCGGGACTAGCGGGAGACAATGAGCAGTTCTTC.

The chain recombines TRBV28 with TRBJ2-5; D is uncertain. The germline V gene encodes CDR1 MDHEN and CDR2 SYDVKM. V was clipped by 10 bases and J by 2 bases, with 8 bases between them. The CDR3 is made up of 11 amino acids. CDR3 sequence: CATHIQETQYF. The CDR3 DNA reads TGTGCCACCCACATACAAGAGACCCAGTACTTC.

The V and J genes are TRBV15 and TRBJ2-3, with 7 bases lining up with TRBD1. CDR1 is LNHNV and CDR2 is YYDKDF in the germline V gene (reference sequence). With 6 bases clipped from V and 2 bases from J, the junction kept 8 bases outside the gene matches. The CDR3 is 15 amino acids. The CDR3 loop reads CATRDRDSFTDTQYF. Written as DNA, the CDR3 is TGTGCCACCAGAGACCGGGACAGCTTCACAGATACGCAGTATTTT.

This chain uses TRBV2 with TRBJ2-3, with TRBD2 identical over 11 bases. J gave up 0 bases and V 6 bases, and 14 bases lay outside the gene matches. Looked up from germline, CDR1 is SNHLY and CDR2 is FYNNEI. CDR3 length: 19 amino acids. The CDR3 protein is CASSTSGGLGGASTDTQYF. In nucleotides, the CDR3 is TGTGCCAGCAGCACTAGCGGGGGCCTTGGGGGAGCTAGCACAGATACGCAGTATTTT.

The chain carries TRBV5-4 and TRBJ2-5; 10 bases fit TRBD2. V dropped 4 bases and J dropped 3; count of bases not matched to a gene: 9. The CDR3 totals 16 residues. Germline V gene sequence: CDR1 SGHNT, CDR2 YYREEE (reference sequence). CDR3 bases: TGTGCCAGCAGCAGACCTAGCGGGAGTATGGAAGAGACCCAGTACTTC. Translating gives CASSRPSGSMEETQYF.

J is TRBJ2-5 and V is TRBV5-1; 10 bases line up with TRBD1. V lost 1 base and J lost 4; bases outside the gene matches: 10. The length of the CDR3 is 17 residues. Germline CDR1 and CDR2: SGHRS and YFSETQ. Written as DNA, the CDR3 is TGCGCCAGCAGCTTGCTGCCTGGGACAGGGGATGGAGAGACCCAGTACTTC. It translates to CASSLLPGTGDGETQYF.

A single count supports this clone. This chain joins TRBV11-2 and TRBJ2-2; D is possibly TRBD2 (6 bases). The CDR3 is made up of 17 amino acids. Germline V gives CDR1 SGHAT, CDR2 FQNNGV. The germline V and J ends were trimmed by 0 bases and 2 bases, with 13 bases remaining between them. This chain's CDR3 is CASSLDRGMANTGELFF. CDR3 bases: TGTGCCAGCAGCTTAGACCGCGGGATGGCCAACACCGGGGAGCTGTTTTTT.

The chain uses TRBV27 and TRBJ2-7, with D perhaps TRBD1 (6 bases). The V end was cut by 5 bases, the J end by 4 bases, with 15 bases between. The CDR3 consists of 14 residues. From germline, CDR1 is MNHEY and CDR2 SMNVEV (reference sequence). The CDR3 reads CASSVPGQPYEQYF. The CDR3 nucleotides read TGTGCCAGCAGTGTACCGGGACAACCATACGAGCAGTACTTC.

A few counts support this clone. The chain carries TRBV19 and TRBJ1-2, with 10 bases that match TRBD1. This CDR3 contains 14 residues. J lost 4 bases, V lost 5 bases, and 4 bases had no gene match. The germline V gene encodes CDR1 LNHDA and CDR2 SQIVND (reference sequence). The CDR3 is CASSVGQGTYGYTF. In nucleotides, the CDR3 is TGTGCCAGTAGTGTGGGACAGGGGACCTATGGCTACACCTTC.

The chain recombines TRBV11-1 with TRBJ2-7; D is perhaps TRBD2 (5 bases). Germline assignment: CDR1 SGHAT and CDR2 FQDESV (reference sequence). The CDR3 length is 14 residues. Trimming cost V 4 bases and J 3 bases, with 13 bases left between them. CDR3 protein: CASSWTRGSYEQYF. CDR3 nucleotide sequence: TGTGCCAGCAGCTGGACCCGGGGAAGCTACGAGCAGTACTTC.